The 28 T cell receptor beta chains reported below all come from one sample, sequenced in a study of blood T cell repertoires in COVID-19. Assay used: immunoSEQ multiplex PCR; TCRdb lists only in-frame clones, some missing. The sample lists about 100,000 clones, 85% to 95% occurring once. The sample was peripheral blood. These receptors all come from a woman in her 30s with acute or convalescent COVID-19.

The CDR3 bases are TGCGCCAGCAGTGAGTCCTCCGGGAACACTGAAGCTTTCTTT. This translates into CASSESSGNTEAFF. V and J are TRBV10-1 and TRBJ1-1; no reliable D call. Germline CDR1 WNHNN, CDR2 SYGVQD (reference sequence). V lost 0 bases, J lost 1 base, and 6 bases lay in between. The CDR3 covers 14 residues.

This clone was counted a few times. The chain links TRBV4-2 to TRBJ1-3; 9 bases are shared with TRBD1. The CDR3 length is 20 residues. Germline values: CDR1 LGHNA, CDR2 YNFKEQ. The J segment lost 0 bases and the V segment lost 0 bases, leaving 12 bases of the junction unmatched. The CDR3 sequence is CASSQDPGQGLISSGNTIYF. CDR3 in DNA: TGTGCCAGCAGCCAAGATCCAGGACAGGGGCTTATTAGCTCTGGAAACACCATATATTTT.

About this clone itself: One junction end does not reproduce the germline sequence, and a read error may be involved. V gene TRBV7-6 combines with J gene TRBJ1-2, with 9 bases lining up with TRBD1. The CDR3 length is 16 residues. Germline loops: CDR1 SGHVS, CDR2 FNYEAQ. The CDR3 bases are TGTGCCAGCAGATTAGGGGACAGGGTTTCAAGTTATGGCTACACCTTC. Protein product: CASRLGDRVSSYGYTF.

V gene TRBV7-3 combines with J gene TRBJ2-1, with 8 bases that match TRBD1. This CDR3 is 18 amino acids long. CDR1 SGHTA and CDR2 FQGTGA come from the germline V gene. V lost 5 bases to trimming and J lost 5 bases; unmatched junction nucleotides: 17. The CDR3 DNA sequence: TGTGCCAGCAGCCTAAACTTTACCGGGACAGGAATAAACAATGAGCAGTTCTTC. Its translation: CASSLNFTGTGINNEQFF.

This chain connects TRBV10-1 to TRBJ1-1; the match to TRBD1 covers 8 bases. Looked up from germline, CDR1 is WNHNN and CDR2 is SYGVQD (reference sequence). This CDR3 is built from 14 residues. The V segment lost 2 bases and the J segment 4 bases; nucleotides outside the gene matches: 3. The CDR3 region is CASSERTGSTEAFF. The CDR3 coding sequence is TGCGCCAGCAGTGAGCGGACAGGGAGCACTGAAGCTTTCTTT.

The chain links TRBV29-1 to TRBJ2-7; possible D gene TRBD2, 5 bases. The CDR3 sequence is 13 residues long. The V gene's germline CDR1 is SQVTM and CDR2 ANQGSEA. V was cut by 2 bases and J by 2 bases, with 10 bases left in between. CDR3 residues: CSVEFPGTYEQYF. The CDR3 coding sequence is TGCAGCGTTGAATTCCCGGGGACCTACGAGCAGTACTTC.

The genes are TRBV4-2 and TRBJ2-3, with 10 bases identical to TRBD2. The CDR3 length is 16 residues. V shed 2 bases, J shed 3 bases, and the junction held 5 bases outside the gene matches. Germline CDR1 LGHNA, CDR2 YNFKEQ. The CDR3 sequence: CASSQLSGGATDTQYF. As DNA, the CDR3 is TGTGCCAGCAGCCAACTCAGCGGGGGGGCGACAGATACGCAGTATTTT.

V is TRBV11-2 and J is TRBJ1-1; D remains ambiguous. The CDR3 has 13 amino acids. V lost 0 bases and J 3 bases, leaving 5 bases between the germline ends. Germline CDR1 SGHAT, CDR2 FQNNGV. CDR3 residues: CASSLERYTEAFF. CDR3 coding DNA: TGTGCCAGCAGCTTAGAGAGGTACACTGAAGCTTTCTTT.

V usage is TRBV9 and J usage is TRBJ2-2; TRBD1 might be the D (5 bases). The germline gives CDR1 SGDLS, CDR2 YYNGEE. This CDR3 contains 18 residues. V was shortened by 4 bases and J by 0 bases, with 19 bases between the two germline ends. CDR3 amino acids: CASSPRGSGASNTGELFF. The CDR3 DNA follows: TGTGCCAGCAGCCCAAGGGGAAGTGGAGCCTCGAACACCGGGGAGCTGTTTTTT.

The chain joins TRBV19 to TRBJ2-1; perhaps TRBD2 as D (6 bases). CDR1 and CDR2 from the germline V gene are LNHDA and SQIVND (reference sequence). V gave up 4 bases and J gave up 1 base, with 8 bases separating them. This CDR3 is built from 14 residues. DNA for the CDR3: TGTGCCAGTAGTACCCGGGGGTCCTACAATGAGCAGTTCTTC. It codes for CASSTRGSYNEQFF.

The rearrangement joins TRBV10-3 to TRBJ1-4; D ambiguous. The germline gives CDR1 ENHRY, CDR2 SYGVKD. Trimming removed 0 bases from V and 4 bases from J, with 9 bases in between. This CDR3 region has 15 residues. In nucleotides, the CDR3 is TGTGCCATCAGTGAGTCGAGTGCGGGTAATGAAAAACTGTTTTTT. Translating it yields CAISESSAGNEKLFF.

This clone was observed once. This chain joins TRBV10-3 and TRBJ2-1; D might be TRBD1 (5 bases). The CDR3 length is 15 residues. Between the trimmed V and J ends, which lost 5 bases and 3 bases, there was a span of 14 bases. CDR1 is ENHRY, CDR2 SYGVKD, per germline. CDR3 nucleotide sequence: TGTGCCATCAGTCCCAGGGAAACGAGCTACAATGAGCAGTTCTTC. This sequence encodes CAISPRETSYNEQFF.

The V gene is TRBV30, the J gene TRBJ1-6; TRBD1 aligns across 11 bases. This CDR3 is 14 amino acids long. V shed 4 bases and J 7 bases; nucleotides not matched to a gene: 3. Germline-derived CDR1 and CDR2 are GTSNPN and SVGIG (reference sequence). CDR3 in DNA: TGTGCCTGGAACCGGGACAGGGGGAATTCACCCCTCCACTTT. It specifies CAWNRDRGNSPLHF. Full variable domain (rest looked up from reference TRBV30 and TRBJ1-6): SQTIHQWPATLVQPVGSPLSLECTVEGTSNPNLYWYRQAAGRGLQLLFYSVGIGQISSEVPQNLSASRPQDRQFILSSKKLLLSDSGFYLCAWNRDRGNSPLHFGNGTRLTVT.

This clone was seen once. The chain combines TRBV6-1 with TRBJ2-7; D ambiguous. In germline, CDR1 is MNHNS, CDR2 SASEGT. Trimming took 2 bases from V and 3 from J, leaving 17 bases between them. There are 16 residues in the CDR3. The CDR3 DNA reads as TGTGCCAGCAGTGAATCTGGGCAAGGCCTACTCTACGAGCAGTACTTC. Translated: CASSESGQGLLYEQYF.

The chain recombines TRBV7-2 with TRBJ2-7; D perhaps matches TRBD2 (5 bases). V lost 1 base, J lost 1 base, and 17 bases lay in between. CDR1 and CDR2 (germline): SGHTA, FQGNSA. The CDR3 length is 17 residues. The chain's CDR3 is CASSLVPSGIRSYEQYF. In nucleotides, the CDR3 is TGTGCCAGCAGCTTAGTACCCTCGGGGATTAGGTCCTACGAGCAGTACTTC.

J is TRBJ1-1 and V is TRBV7-8, with unresolved D. Germline CDR1 SGHVS, CDR2 FQNEAQ. With 0 bases removed from V and 4 bases from J, the gap between germline ends came to 6 bases. The CDR3 is made up of 13 amino acids. CDR3 sequence (DNA): TGTGCCAGCAGCTTAGCGAGGGTCACTGAAGCTTTCTTT. It yields the protein CASSLARVTEAFF.

The V and J genes are TRBV4-3 and TRBJ2-1; the D is unclear. The CDR3 loop spans 13 amino acids. V was shortened by 0 bases and J by 9 bases, with 9 bases between the two germline ends. Looked up from germline, CDR1 is LGHNA and CDR2 is YSLEER. The CDR3 DNA sequence: TGCGCCAGCAGCCAAGATTTGAGGATTGAGCAGTTCTTC. Translated, it gives CASSQDLRIEQFF.

The rearrangement links TRBV11-3 to TRBJ1-3, with D possibly matching TRBD1 (5 bases). Germline V CDR1 and CDR2: SGHNT, YENEEA. Trimming removed 4 bases from V and 3 bases from J, with 16 bases in between. The CDR3 is made up of 16 amino acids. The DNA for the CDR3 is TGTGCCAGCAGCTCTCGACAGACAATGAATGGAAACACCATATATTTT. Amino acids: CASSSRQTMNGNTIYF.

V gene TRBV11-2 combines with J gene TRBJ2-5, with D hard to call. Germline assignment: CDR1 SGHAT and CDR2 FQNNGV. The CDR3 totals 12 residues. Trimming pared 3 bases from V and 5 bases from J, leaving 7 bases between. The chain's CDR3 is CASSFSPETQYF. The CDR3 DNA follows: TGTGCCAGCAGCTTTAGTCCGGAGACCCAGTACTTC.

The gene calls are TRBV6-4 and TRBJ2-5; 8 nucleotides align to TRBD2. With V trimmed by 4 bases and J by 2 bases, 6 bases remained unmatched. This CDR3 has 15 residues. Germline CDR1 and CDR2: MRHNA and SNTAGT. CDR3 amino acids: CASSARGDPQETQYF. DNA of the CDR3: TGTGCCAGCAGTGCGCGGGGGGACCCGCAAGAGACCCAGTACTTC.

The rearrangement links TRBV11-3 to TRBJ1-4; no firm D call. The CDR3 covers 14 residues. Trimming removed 6 bases at V and 0 bases at J, with 8 bases between. CDR1 and CDR2 (germline): SGHNT, YENEEA. The CDR3, as DNA: TGTGCCAGCAGTTATGGCACAACTAATGAAAAACTGTTTTTT. It encodes CASSYGTTNEKLFF.

This CDR3 is CSASIGGGAYNEQFF. The CDR3 DNA reads as TGCAGTGCTAGTATTGGAGGGGGGGCTTACAATGAGCAGTTCTTC. The chain recombines TRBV20-1 with TRBJ2-1; tentative D call: TRBD2 (7 bases). Per germline, CDR1 DFQATT and CDR2 SNEGSKA (reference sequence). CDR3 size: 15 residues. The V gene lost 3 bases and the J gene lost 4 bases, with 16 bases spanning the gap.

This chain joins TRBV7-9 and TRBJ2-7; 8 nucleotides align to TRBD1. The CDR3 runs to 17 residues. The ends lost 0 bases at V and 3 bases at J; junction bases unmatched: 10. Germline lookup yields CDR1 SEHNR and CDR2 FQNEAQ (reference sequence). DNA of the CDR3: TGTGCCAGCAGCTTAGCAGCCCTAAGGACAGGGAACTACGAGCAGTACTTC. This sequence encodes CASSLAALRTGNYEQYF.

The V gene is TRBV24-1, the J gene TRBJ2-4; 8 bases are a match to TRBD2. The CDR3 loop spans 15 amino acids. From germline, CDR1 is KGHDR and CDR2 SFDVKD. The V segment lost 4 bases and the J segment 0 bases; nucleotides outside the gene matches: 1. The CDR3 nucleotides are TGTGCCACCAGTGACGGGGGGGGAGCCAAAAACATTCAGTACTTC. Encoded protein: CATSDGGGAKNIQYF.

This chain connects TRBV5-5 to TRBJ2-4; the D gene is possibly TRBD2 (6 bases). The CDR3 contains 15 residues. Trimming shortened V by 3 bases and J by 1 base, and 11 bases separated the two germline ends. Germline lookup yields CDR1 SGHKS and CDR2 YYEKEE (reference sequence). CDR3 sequence reads: CASSWEVGAKNIQYF. CDR3 sequence (DNA): TGTGCCAGCAGCTGGGAGGTCGGGGCCAAAAACATTCAGTACTTC. Full variable domain (remainder filled in from reference TRBV5-5 and TRBJ2-4): DAGVTQSPTHLIKTRGQQVTLRCSPISGHKSVSWYQQVLGQGPQFIFQYYEKEERGRGNFPDRFSARQFPNYSSELNVNALLLGDSALYLCASSWEVGAKNIQYFGAGTRLSVL.

This chain links TRBV5-1 with TRBJ2-2; possible D gene TRBD1, 6 bases. V was pared by 3 bases and J by 0 bases, with 15 bases between. Germline lookup yields CDR1 SGHRS and CDR2 YFSETQ. The CDR3 length is 17 residues. CDR3 residues: CASSSPGAGANTGELFF. CDR3 bases: TGCGCCAGCAGCTCCCCCGGGGCAGGGGCGAACACCGGGGAGCTGTTTTTT.

The rearrangement uses TRBV6-2 or TRBV6-3 and TRBJ2-1; 8 nucleotides align to TRBD2. Germline CDR1 MNHEY, CDR2 SVGEGT. This CDR3 spans 16 amino acids. J was trimmed by 3 bases and V by 6 bases; bases with no gene match: 10. The CDR3 loop reads CASSRRAGGLYNEQFF. The CDR3 DNA is TGTGCCAGCAGCCGCAGGGCGGGAGGACTCTACAATGAGCAGTTCTTC.

V gene TRBV5-1 combines with J gene TRBJ2-7; D is unclear. The length of the CDR3 is 13 residues. Looked up from germline, CDR1 is SGHRS and CDR2 is YFSETQ. V was pared by 1 base and J by 0 bases, with 5 bases between. CDR3: CASSLTDSYEQYF. CDR3 coding DNA: TGCGCCAGCAGCTTGACAGACTCCTACGAGCAGTACTTC.